A selection of T cell receptor beta chains follows, all from one sample in a study of T-cell reconstitution after alpha-beta-depleted transplantation in children. TCRdb redid the calling of the PCR reads with MiXCR, one entry per CDR3 protein. The profile covers 580,000 or so distinct CDR3 sequences, with more than 20% appearing a single time and 14% taken by the ten largest. The source was PBMCs, mostly from graft donor cells, collected 360 days after TCRalphabeta/CD19-depleted stem cell transplant. These receptors were taken from a boy under two years old who had a stem cell transplant for acute myeloid leukemia, so the T cells may come from the graft donor. Both conserved end residues are trimmed from each CDR3. Fields, in order: V gene, J gene, CDR3 protein.

v_gene: TRBV7-3
j_gene: TRBJ2-3
CDR3aa: ASSSGLAGGRDTQY

v_gene: TRBV5-1
j_gene: TRBJ2-2
CDR3aa: ASTGHGPVGELF

v_gene: TRBV15
j_gene: TRBJ1-1
CDR3aa: ATSRFSQGSVEAF

v_gene: TRBV29-1
j_gene: TRBJ1-1
CDR3aa: SATGRQNTEAF

v_gene: TRBV7-4
j_gene: TRBJ1-1
CDR3aa: ASSIRDRGRLMNTEAF

v_gene: TRBV21-1
j_gene: TRBJ2-3
CDR3aa: ASIMSGIKPDTQY

v_gene: TRBV20-1
j_gene: TRBJ2-1
CDR3aa: SASRRGGLLYNEQF

v_gene: TRBV20-1
j_gene: TRBJ1-2
CDR3aa: SAISGNGDGIYGYT

v_gene: TRBV6-5
j_gene: TRBJ1-6
CDR3aa: ASSYLDREYYNSPLH

v_gene: TRBV12-3/TRBV12-4
j_gene: TRBJ1-6
CDR3aa: ASSSQGGNSPLH

v_gene: TRBV20-1
j_gene: TRBJ2-3
CDR3aa: SASWLAILGTDTQY

v_gene: TRBV19
j_gene: TRBJ2-7
CDR3aa: ASSTFRGTGVSYEQY

v_gene: TRBV5-1
j_gene: TRBJ2-6
CDR3aa: ASSQDAMASGANVLT

v_gene: TRBV18
j_gene: TRBJ2-5
CDR3aa: ASSPPTRGTEETQY

v_gene: TRBV29-1
j_gene: TRBJ1-1
CDR3aa: SVERRMNTEAF

v_gene: TRBV7-9
j_gene: TRBJ2-5
CDR3aa: ASSLARQETQY

v_gene: TRBV5-1
j_gene: TRBJ2-1
CDR3aa: ASSLTERYNEQF

v_gene: TRBV20-1
j_gene: TRBJ2-1
CDR3aa: SAREAGGGEQF

v_gene: TRBV12-3/TRBV12-4
j_gene: TRBJ2-7
CDR3aa: ASSLRLGPYEQY

v_gene: TRBV5-1
j_gene: TRBJ1-1
CDR3aa: ASSLVGGRFPNTEAF

v_gene: TRBV6-5
j_gene: TRBJ1-3
CDR3aa: ASSYSDGRYSGNTIY

v_gene: TRBV20-1
j_gene: TRBJ1-5
CDR3aa: SAPPQGSNQPQH

v_gene: TRBV9
j_gene: TRBJ1-2
CDR3aa: ASSASGTGDYGYT

v_gene: TRBV5-1
j_gene: TRBJ2-3
CDR3aa: ASSPLSPSSGGTDTQY

v_gene: TRBV20-1
j_gene: TRBJ2-3
CDR3aa: SARVSGDRAPDTQY

v_gene: TRBV20-1
j_gene: TRBJ1-2
CDR3aa: SARGQGAVGYT

v_gene: TRBV2
j_gene: TRBJ2-1
CDR3aa: ASKRQVGEQF

v_gene: TRBV11-2
j_gene: TRBJ2-5
CDR3aa: ASSPQTGWAQETQY

v_gene: TRBV5-1
j_gene: TRBJ1-1
CDR3aa: ASSPGTALEAF

v_gene: TRBV6-1
j_gene: TRBJ1-1
CDR3aa: ASSEYTEAF

v_gene: TRBV20-1
j_gene: TRBJ2-1
CDR3aa: SARPQEGHQTYNEQF

v_gene: TRBV12-3/TRBV12-4
j_gene: TRBJ2-7
CDR3aa: ASSPTRGRGTYEQY

v_gene: TRBV5-6
j_gene: TRBJ1-2
CDR3aa: ASSLLREANVGYT

v_gene: TRBV24-1
j_gene: TRBJ2-1
CDR3aa: ATSDLQYNEQF

v_gene: TRBV19
j_gene: TRBJ2-7
CDR3aa: ASRGRDAGKHEQY

v_gene: TRBV12-2
j_gene: TRBJ2-5
CDR3aa: ASRSLGRDIIRETQY

v_gene: TRBV2
j_gene: TRBJ2-5
CDR3aa: ASSRSGGKTQY

v_gene: TRBV20-1
j_gene: TRBJ2-1
CDR3aa: SAEGQGDNEQF

v_gene: TRBV5-1
j_gene: TRBJ2-3
CDR3aa: ASSPGTGSDTQY

v_gene: TRBV28
j_gene: TRBJ2-6
CDR3aa: ASSPDRVGANVLT

v_gene: TRBV20-1
j_gene: TRBJ1-5
CDR3aa: SARDQSQDSWPQH

v_gene: TRBV19
j_gene: TRBJ2-5
CDR3aa: ASSTARGETQY

v_gene: TRBV12-3/TRBV12-4
j_gene: TRBJ2-1
CDR3aa: ASSLLAALSYNEQF

v_gene: TRBV12-3/TRBV12-4
j_gene: TRBJ2-7
CDR3aa: ASSSRPGPYEQY

v_gene: TRBV4-3
j_gene: TRBJ2-7
CDR3aa: ASSQVSRDYEQY

v_gene: TRBV2
j_gene: TRBJ2-1
CDR3aa: ASSVQGTISI

v_gene: TRBV28
j_gene: TRBJ1-3
CDR3aa: ASSFLDRGNTIY

v_gene: TRBV15
j_gene: TRBJ2-6
CDR3aa: ATSRDRDRGTNVLT

v_gene: TRBV6-5
j_gene: TRBJ2-2
CDR3aa: ASSTTSGGLGELF

v_gene: TRBV6-2/TRBV6-3
j_gene: TRBJ1-5
CDR3aa: ASSMTGGGLQPQH

v_gene: TRBV28
j_gene: TRBJ2-3
CDR3aa: ASTIQRGFSTDTQY

v_gene: TRBV15
j_gene: TRBJ1-5
CDR3aa: ATSRERGGHQPQH

v_gene: TRBV20-1
j_gene: TRBJ2-5
CDR3aa: SARVPGQLQETQY

v_gene: TRBV4-1
j_gene: TRBJ2-1
CDR3aa: ASSLGFPSNNEQF

v_gene: TRBV7-9
j_gene: TRBJ1-1
CDR3aa: ASSLAASPTEAF